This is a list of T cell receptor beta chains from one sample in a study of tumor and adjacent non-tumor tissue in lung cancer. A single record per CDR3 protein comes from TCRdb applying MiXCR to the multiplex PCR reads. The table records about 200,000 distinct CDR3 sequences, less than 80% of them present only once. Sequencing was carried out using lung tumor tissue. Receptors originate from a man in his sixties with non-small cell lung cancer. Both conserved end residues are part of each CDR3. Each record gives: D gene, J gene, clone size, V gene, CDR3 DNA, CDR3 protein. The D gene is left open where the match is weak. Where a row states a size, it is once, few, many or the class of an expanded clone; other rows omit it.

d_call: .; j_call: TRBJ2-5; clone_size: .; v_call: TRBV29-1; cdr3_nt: TGCAGCGTTGGGAGGAGCGGTGGGGGAGAGACCCAGTACTTC; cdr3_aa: CSVGRSGGGETQYF
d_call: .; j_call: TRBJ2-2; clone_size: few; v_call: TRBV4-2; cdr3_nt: TGTGCCAGCAGCCAAGATAATAGTTTCGGGGAGCTGTTTTTT; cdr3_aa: CASSQDNSFGELFF
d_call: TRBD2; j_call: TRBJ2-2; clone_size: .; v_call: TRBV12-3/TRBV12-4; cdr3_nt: TGTGCCAACAGCAAAAATCCGGGACTAGCGGGAAGTCTGGACATCGGGGAGCTGTTTTTT; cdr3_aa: CANSKNPGLAGSLDIGELFF
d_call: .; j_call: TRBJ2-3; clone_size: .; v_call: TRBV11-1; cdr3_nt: TGTGCCAGCAGCTTATCGGGGTTAGATACGCAGTATTTT; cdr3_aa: CASSLSGLDTQYF
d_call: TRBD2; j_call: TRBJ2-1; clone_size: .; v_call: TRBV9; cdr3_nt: TGTGCCAGCAGCGCCGGACTCAGCGGGGGCCTAAGTGAGCAGTTCTTC; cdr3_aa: CASSAGLSGGLSEQFF
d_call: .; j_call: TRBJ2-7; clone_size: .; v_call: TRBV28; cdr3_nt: TGTGCCAGCACCCCGGACTTAGCGATACCCTACGAGCATTACTTC; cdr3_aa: CASTPDLAIPYEHYF
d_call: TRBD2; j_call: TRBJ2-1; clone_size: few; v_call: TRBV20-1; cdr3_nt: TGCAGTGCCCCTAAACTAGCGGGAAAAGGGGATGGTGGGCAGTTCTTC; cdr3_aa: CSAPKLAGKGDGGQFF
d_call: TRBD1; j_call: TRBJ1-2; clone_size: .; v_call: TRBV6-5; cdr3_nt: TGTACCAGCAGGAGGACAGGGGGCGCTGAGGGCTACACCTTC; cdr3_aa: CTSRRTGGAEGYTF
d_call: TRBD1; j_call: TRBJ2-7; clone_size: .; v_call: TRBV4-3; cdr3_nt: TGCGCCAGCAGCCAAGACCAAGGGGACAGGGTGTACTTC; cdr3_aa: CASSQDQGDRVYF
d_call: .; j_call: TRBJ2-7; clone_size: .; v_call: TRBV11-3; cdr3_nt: TGTGCCAACAGCTTAGTCCCCGGCAGGGGGGTCTTC; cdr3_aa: CANSLVPGRGVF
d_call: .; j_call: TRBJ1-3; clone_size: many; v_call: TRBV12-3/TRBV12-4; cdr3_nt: TGTGCCAGCAGTTTAAGAGGCAGTGGAAACACCATATATTTT; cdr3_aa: CASSLRGSGNTIYF
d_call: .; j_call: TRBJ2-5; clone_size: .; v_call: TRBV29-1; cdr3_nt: TGCAGCGTCGCCGCCTATGTTGAGATCCAGTACTTC; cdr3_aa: CSVAAYVEIQYF
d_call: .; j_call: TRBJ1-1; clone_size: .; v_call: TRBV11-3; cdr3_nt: TGTGCTAGCAGCTTCGCCGACACGGTCAGCACTGAAGCTTTCTTT; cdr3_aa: CASSFADTVSTEAFF
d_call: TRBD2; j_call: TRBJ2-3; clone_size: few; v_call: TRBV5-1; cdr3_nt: TGCGCCAGCAGCTTGGACGGGGGGAGCACAGATACGCAGTATTTT; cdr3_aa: CASSLDGGSTDTQYF
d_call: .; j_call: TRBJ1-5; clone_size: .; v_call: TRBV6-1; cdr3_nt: TGTGCCAACAGTGAACAGGGAAGGCAGCCCCAACATTTT; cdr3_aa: CANSEQGRQPQHF
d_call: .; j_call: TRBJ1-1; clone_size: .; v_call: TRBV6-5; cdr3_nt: TGTGCCAGTAGTTACTCGCTCGCGAACACTGAAGTTTTCTTT; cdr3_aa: CASSYSLANTEVFF
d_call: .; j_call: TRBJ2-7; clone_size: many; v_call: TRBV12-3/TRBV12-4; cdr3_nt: TGTGCCAGCACACCGGGATCCGAGCAGTACTTC; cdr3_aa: CASTPGSEQYF
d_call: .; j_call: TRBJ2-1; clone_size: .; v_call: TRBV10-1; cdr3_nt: TGCGCCACCAGTGAGCCCTCAGGGGAGCGGAATGAGCAGTTCTTC; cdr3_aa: CATSEPSGERNEQFF
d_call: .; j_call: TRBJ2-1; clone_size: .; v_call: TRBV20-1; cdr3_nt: TGCAGTGCCAGAACTAGAGGTGTCAATGAGCAGTTCTTC; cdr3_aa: CSARTRGVNEQFF
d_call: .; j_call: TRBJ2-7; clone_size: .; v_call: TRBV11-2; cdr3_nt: TGTACCAGCAGCCAGGGTCCAGACTACGGGCAGTACTTC; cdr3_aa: CTSSQGPDYGQYF